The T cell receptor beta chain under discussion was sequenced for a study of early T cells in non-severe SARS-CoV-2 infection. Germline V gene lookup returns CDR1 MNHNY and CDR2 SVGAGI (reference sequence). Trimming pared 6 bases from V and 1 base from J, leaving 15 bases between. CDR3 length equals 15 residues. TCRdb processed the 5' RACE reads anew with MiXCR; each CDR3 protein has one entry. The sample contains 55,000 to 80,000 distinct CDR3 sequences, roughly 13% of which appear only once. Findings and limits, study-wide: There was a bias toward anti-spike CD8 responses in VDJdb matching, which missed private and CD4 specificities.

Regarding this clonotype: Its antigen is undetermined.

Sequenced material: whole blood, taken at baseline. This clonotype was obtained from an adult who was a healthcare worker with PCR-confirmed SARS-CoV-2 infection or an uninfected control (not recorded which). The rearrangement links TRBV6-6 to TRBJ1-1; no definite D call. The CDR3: CASRPPDAKNTEAFF. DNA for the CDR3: TGTGCCAGCAGACCCCCGGACGCAAAGAACACTGAAGCTTTCTTT.